This entry lists 21 T cell receptor beta chains sequenced from one sample in a study of OX40 agonist ivuxolimab in advanced cancers. Measured with immunoSEQ multiplex PCR; TCRdb has only the in-frame clones, and not every one. The sample holds under 75,000 clones, roughly 92% seen once. This specimen was CD4+ or CD8+ T cells sorted from blood, taken in a trial of the OX40 agonist ivuxolimab. All receptors come from an adult with an advanced solid tumor such as melanoma, head and neck, liver or kidney cancer.

The chain employs TRBV13 and TRBJ2-4; perhaps TRBD1 as D (6 bases). The CDR3 has 16 amino acids. The V gene lost 5 bases and the J gene lost 0 bases, with 14 bases spanning the gap. Per germline, CDR1 PRHDT and CDR2 FYEKMQ (reference sequence). The CDR3 region has the DNA TGTGCCAGCAGCCCGGGGACATTTCTAGCCAAAAACATTCAGTACTTC. Encoded protein: CASSPGTFLAKNIQYF.

The rearrangement links TRBV5-4 to TRBJ2-7, with TRBD2 matching 7 bases. Germline CDR1 and CDR2: SGHNT and YYREEE (reference sequence). CDR3 size: 14 residues. Losses at the gene ends were 2 bases for V and 2 bases for J; bases not matched to a gene: 4. DNA of the CDR3: TGTGCCAGCAGCTTCACGGGGGGAACCTACGAGCAGTACTTC. Translating it yields CASSFTGGTYEQYF.

With respect to this clone: Other nucleotide sequences from this sample produce the same CDR3. The chain links TRBV9 to TRBJ1-2, with D unresolved. CDR1 and CDR2 from the germline V gene are SGDLS and YYNGEE. Trimming removed 0 bases at V and 2 bases at J, with 5 bases between. The CDR3 extends over 13 amino acids. CDR3 amino acids: CASSVGGNYGYTF. The CDR3 bases are TGTGCCAGCAGCGTAGGAGGAAACTATGGCTACACCTTC.

The chain carries TRBV7-6 and TRBJ1-2; possible D gene TRBD1, 6 bases. In germline, CDR1 is SGHVS, CDR2 FNYEAQ. V dropped 0 bases and J dropped 1 base, with 18 bases sitting between them. This CDR3 has 18 residues. The chain's CDR3 is CASSLASGRTEFNYGYTF. The CDR3 DNA reads as TGTGCCAGCAGCTTAGCCTCCGGACGGACAGAGTTTAACTATGGCTACACCTTC.

The V call is TRBV4-2, the J call TRBJ2-5; D call uncertain. Germline CDR1 reads LGHNA; CDR2 reads YNFKEQ. The V end was cut by 0 bases, the J end by 2 bases, with 4 bases between. The CDR3 sequence is 13 residues long. The CDR3 DNA is TGTGCCAGCAGCCAAGACCATCAAGAGACCCAGTACTTC. Translated: CASSQDHQETQYF.

The chain employs TRBV9 and TRBJ2-7; 7 bases are shared with TRBD1. V trimming: 4 bases; J trimming: 3 bases; junction bases outside the gene matches: 7. From germline, CDR1 is SGDLS and CDR2 YYNGEE. This CDR3 is 14 amino acids long. CDR3 nucleotides: TGTGCCAGCAGCACTGACAGGGAAATCTACGAGCAGTACTTC. Translation: CASSTDREIYEQYF.

V usage is TRBV4-1 and J usage is TRBJ1-1, with D possibly matching TRBD1 (6 bases). Trimming took 0 bases from V and 2 from J, leaving 10 bases between them. The germline gives CDR1 MGHRA, CDR2 YSYEKL. This CDR3 contains 15 residues. CDR3 protein: CASSQDIQGNTEAFF. The CDR3 nucleotides are TGCGCCAGCAGCCAAGATATACAGGGCAACACTGAAGCTTTCTTT.

V is TRBV29-1 and J is TRBJ1-1; 10 bases line up with TRBD1. CDR1 SQVTM and CDR2 ANQGSEA come from the germline V gene. The CDR3 contains 10 residues. V dropped 7 bases and J dropped 10; count of bases not matched to a gene: 3. The CDR3 DNA reads as TGCAGCGATGGGACAGGGGTAGCTTTCTTT. Translation: CSDGTGVAFF.

The rearrangement uses TRBV6-1 and TRBJ2-7, with D possibly being TRBD2 (7 bases). Germline values: CDR1 MNHNS, CDR2 SASEGT. The ends were cut back, 6 bases at V and 3 bases at J, with 18 bases in the middle. CDR3 length: 15 amino acids. In DNA form, the CDR3 reads TGTGCCAGCAGCGCCCTAGGGGGGGCAGGCTACGAGCAGTACTTC. Translating it yields CASSALGGAGYEQYF.

This rearrangement joins TRBV7-9 to TRBJ2-1, with D perhaps TRBD1 (6 bases). Trimming pared 5 bases from V and 7 bases from J, leaving 18 bases between. Germline CDR1 SEHNR, CDR2 FQNEAQ (reference sequence). This CDR3 is 15 amino acids long. DNA of the CDR3: TGTGCCAGCAGCCACATCGAAACAGGGCGGAATGAGCAGTTCTTC. Protein sequence: CASSHIETGRNEQFF. Full variable domain (outside the CDR3, taken from reference TRBV7-9 and TRBJ2-1): DTGVSQNPRHKITKRGQNVTFRCDPISEHNRLYWYRQTLGQGPEFLTYFQNEAQLEKSRLLSDRFSAERPKGSFSTLEIQRTEQGDSAMYLCASSHIETGRNEQFFGPGTRLTVL.

In its sample, this clone was seen once. This chain joins TRBV4-1 and TRBJ2-1; 11 bases are shared with TRBD1. Germline CDR1 is MGHRA and CDR2 is YSYEKL. V lost 1 base, J lost 6 bases, and 5 bases stayed unmatched. The CDR3 extends over 16 amino acids. In nucleotides, the CDR3 is TGCGCCAGCAGCCAAGGTCGGACAGGGGGCTTCAATGAGCAGTTCTTC. Amino acids: CASSQGRTGGFNEQFF.

CDR3 nucleotides: TGCAGCGCCTCAGGAGGGGCCACCTACGAGCAGTACTTC. The encoded protein is CSASGGATYEQYF. This chain uses TRBV29-1 with TRBJ2-7, with TRBD2 as a possible D gene (6 bases). This CDR3 is 13 amino acids long. The germline V gene has CDR1 SQVTM and CDR2 ANQGSEA. V lost 7 bases, J lost 2 bases, and 15 bases lay in between.

The J gene is TRBJ2-3, the V gene TRBV30, with unresolved D. The CDR3 covers 15 residues. Germline lookup yields CDR1 GTSNPN and CDR2 SVGIG (reference sequence). The V end lost 0 bases, the J end lost 0 bases, and 10 bases lay between the germline ends. The DNA of the CDR3 is TGTGCCTGGAGTGTAGCAGCGACTAGCACAGATACGCAGTATTTT. It codes for CAWSVAATSTDTQYF.

J is TRBJ2-1 and V is TRBV9, with D possibly matching TRBD2 (7 bases). Per germline, CDR1 SGDLS and CDR2 YYNGEE. V lost 3 bases, J lost 7 bases, and 20 bases lay in between. The CDR3 sequence is 16 residues long. This chain's CDR3 is CASSDPAGPTGNEQFF. DNA of the CDR3: TGTGCCAGCAGCGACCCAGCGGGGCCTACAGGGAATGAGCAGTTCTTC.

This chain connects TRBV7-6 to TRBJ1-1; TRBD1 agrees at 7 bases. This CDR3 is 15 amino acids long. CDR1 and CDR2 (germline): SGHVS, FNYEAQ. The V gene end was trimmed by 5 bases and the J gene end by 1 base; junction bases not matched to a gene: 7. The CDR3 here is CASSPGTDENTEAFF. Here the CDR3 DNA reads TGTGCCAGCAGCCCCGGGACAGACGAGAACACTGAAGCTTTCTTT.

The chain carries TRBV15 and TRBJ1-1; tentatively, D is TRBD1 (5 bases). Germline assignment: CDR1 LNHNV and CDR2 YYDKDF (reference sequence). The CDR3 loop spans 13 amino acids. V was cut by 4 bases and J by 3 bases, with 9 bases left in between. DNA for the CDR3: TGTGCCACCAGCACTTCCAGGGACACTGAAGCTTTCTTT. Protein sequence: CATSTSRDTEAFF.

The chain recombines TRBV25-1 with TRBJ2-2; 8 nucleotides line up with TRBD1. Germline values: CDR1 MGHDK, CDR2 SYGVNS. The CDR3 totals 15 residues. The J segment lost 7 bases and the V segment lost 6 bases, leaving 10 bases of the junction unmatched. CDR3 amino acids: CASRLGTGSLGELFF. The CDR3, as DNA: TGTGCCAGCAGACTCGGGACAGGAAGCCTCGGGGAGCTGTTTTTT.

The V call is TRBV5-3, the J call TRBJ1-1, with D unclear. TRBV5-3 falls under the ORF class, with uncertain function. CDR3 length equals 16 residues. The germline V and J ends were trimmed by 4 bases and 4 bases, with 20 bases remaining between them. The CDR3 sequence: CARSREVELLGTEAFF. The DNA for the CDR3 is TGTGCCAGAAGCCGGGAGGTGGAGCTTTTGGGCACTGAAGCTTTCTTT.

The J gene is TRBJ2-3, the V gene TRBV4-3; D is perhaps TRBD1 (6 bases). V was trimmed by 4 bases and J by 1 base, leaving 12 bases between them. In germline, CDR1 is LGHNA, CDR2 YSLEER. The CDR3 has 15 amino acids. The CDR3 DNA sequence: TGCGCCAGCAGCCCCTTCGAGGGGGGCACAGATACGCAGTATTTT. Its translation is CASSPFEGGTDTQYF.

This clone was observed once. The chain links TRBV27 to TRBJ2-1, with 14 nucleotides matching TRBD2. The CDR3 has 14 residues. After removal of 6 bases from V and 8 bases from J, the junction contained 3 bases not matched to a gene. CDR1 and CDR2 from the germline V gene are MNHEY and SMNVEV (reference sequence). This chain's CDR3 is CASSGTSGGYEQFF. The CDR3 region has the DNA TGTGCCAGCAGCGGGACTAGCGGGGGATATGAGCAGTTCTTC.

This clone was detected only once. The chain links TRBV7-9 to TRBJ1-1; TRBD1 matches 7 bases. The CDR3 is 17 amino acids. Trimming at V came to 5 bases and at J to 5 bases, leaving 17 bases not matched to a gene. Germline V gives CDR1 SEHNR, CDR2 FQNEAQ (reference sequence). CDR3 protein: CASSRLGGPSGGTEAFF. CDR3 sequence (DNA): TGTGCCAGCAGCCGGCTGGGGGGACCCTCAGGGGGTACTGAAGCTTTCTTT.